The 7 T cell receptor beta chains listed next were all sequenced from one sample in a study of cytomegalovirus exposure and HLA in healthy donors. The PCR had 60 Vbeta and 13 Jbeta primers. Generated by immunoSEQ multiplex PCR, the TCRdb table keeps only in-frame clones and is missing some. Of fewer than 80,000 clones in the sample, just under 75% were seen once. The sequencing sample was made of PBMCs. The receptor source for this set is a woman aged 25 to 39 in good health and CMV-seronegative.

The chain is built from TRBV10-1 and TRBJ2-1; 9 nucleotides align to TRBD1. The V segment lost 6 bases and the J segment 9 bases; nucleotides outside the gene matches: 15. CDR3 length equals 16 residues. Germline CDR1 is WNHNN and CDR2 is SYGVQD (reference sequence). CDR3 bases: TGCGCCAGCAGGGGCTCCGGGACAGGGAGTTTTCGTGAGCAGTTCTTC. Encoded protein: CASRGSGTGSFREQFF.

The rearrangement links TRBV28 to TRBJ2-5, with TRBD1 matching over 7 bases. The last part of the DNA fits TRBJ2-7 better; the J call may be wrong. The CDR3 loop spans 15 amino acids. Germline V lookup: CDR1 MDHEN, CDR2 SYDVKM. In DNA, the CDR3 is TGTGCCAGCAGCCCACCGACAGGGAAGGGTGACGAGCAGTACTTC. It yields the protein CASSPPTGKGDEQYF.

V usage is TRBV15 and J usage is TRBJ2-7, with a possible D match to TRBD1 (5 bases). Trimming took off 0 bases at V and 7 bases at J, with 10 bases between the two ends. CDR3 size: 13 residues. The germline V gene has CDR1 LNHNV and CDR2 YYDKDF (reference sequence). The CDR3 protein is CATSRDMAGEQYV. CDR3 DNA: TGTGCCACCAGCAGAGATATGGCAGGGGAGCAGTACGTC.

This chain uses TRBV7-2 with TRBJ1-4; 11 bases line up with TRBD1. Germline V CDR1 and CDR2: SGHTA, FQGNSA. V was pared by 4 bases and J by 1 base, with 5 bases of the junction left unmatched. The CDR3 is 17 amino acids. The chain's CDR3 is CASSSPDRGRTNEKLFF. The CDR3 DNA is TGTGCCAGCAGCTCGCCGGACAGGGGGCGAACTAATGAAAAACTGTTTTTT.

This rearrangement joins TRBV12-5 to TRBJ2-5; D remains unclear. The V gene lost 6 bases and the J gene lost 4 bases, with 6 bases spanning the gap. Per germline, CDR1 LGHNT and CDR2 FRNRAP. This CDR3 contains 11 residues. Written as DNA, the CDR3 is TGTGCTAGTGGCTCAGGAGAGACCCAGTACTTC. It codes for CASGSGETQYF.

The chain couples TRBV10-3 to TRBJ1-3, with D possibly matching TRBD1 (5 bases). Looked up from germline, CDR1 is ENHRY and CDR2 is SYGVKD. The V and J ends lost 10 bases and 0 bases respectively, with 13 bases between them. The CDR3 has 14 amino acids. The CDR3 reads CATQGFGSGNTIYF. Here the CDR3 DNA reads TGTGCCACCCAGGGTTTCGGCTCTGGAAACACCATATATTTT.

The V and J genes are TRBV28 and TRBJ1-2; D gene unclear. V lost 6 bases and J 0 bases, leaving 2 bases between the germline ends. CDR1 MDHEN and CDR2 SYDVKM come from the germline V gene. This CDR3 contains 11 residues. The CDR3 region is CASSSNYGYTF. The CDR3 nucleotides are TGTGCCAGCAGCTCTAACTATGGCTACACCTTC.